This T cell receptor beta chain was recorded in a study of technical replicates of blood from a few donors. TCRdb's copy holds only in-frame clones and misses some; the assay was immunoSEQ multiplex PCR. The table includes tens of thousands of clones, 81% detected once. This clone turned up a few times. CDR3 length: 15 amino acids. Trimming at V came to 4 bases and at J to 0 bases, leaving 4 bases not matched to a gene. Germline CDR1 SGHKS, CDR2 YYEKEE (reference sequence). This TCR was recovered from a human donor in good health. Some clones in this sample may be carry-over from other donors' samples. Sequenced sample: PBMCs. This chain links TRBV5-5 with TRBJ1-2; 9 positions match TRBD1. This CDR3 reads CASSMTGGANYGYTF. The CDR3 DNA reads as TGTGCCAGCAGCATGACAGGGGGTGCTAACTATGGCTACACCTTC.